This TCR beta chain was recorded in a study of technical replicates of blood from several donors. This CDR3 comprises 16 residues. Measured with immunoSEQ multiplex PCR; TCRdb has only the in-frame clones, and not every one. The top ten clones hold roughly 0.4% of a sample with some 82,000 clones, over 90% of them seen once. The sample consisted of T cells isolated from PBMCs. The sequence was collected from a human donor in good health. The chain uses TRBV21-1 and TRBJ1-1; the table gives TRBD1 as D, unverified against the DNA. TRBV21-1 is listed as a pseudogene. CDR3 sequence (DNA): TGTGCCAGCAGCAAAGGCCCTTTTACAGCTTACACTGAAGCTTTCTTT. Residues: CASSKGPFTAYTEAFF.